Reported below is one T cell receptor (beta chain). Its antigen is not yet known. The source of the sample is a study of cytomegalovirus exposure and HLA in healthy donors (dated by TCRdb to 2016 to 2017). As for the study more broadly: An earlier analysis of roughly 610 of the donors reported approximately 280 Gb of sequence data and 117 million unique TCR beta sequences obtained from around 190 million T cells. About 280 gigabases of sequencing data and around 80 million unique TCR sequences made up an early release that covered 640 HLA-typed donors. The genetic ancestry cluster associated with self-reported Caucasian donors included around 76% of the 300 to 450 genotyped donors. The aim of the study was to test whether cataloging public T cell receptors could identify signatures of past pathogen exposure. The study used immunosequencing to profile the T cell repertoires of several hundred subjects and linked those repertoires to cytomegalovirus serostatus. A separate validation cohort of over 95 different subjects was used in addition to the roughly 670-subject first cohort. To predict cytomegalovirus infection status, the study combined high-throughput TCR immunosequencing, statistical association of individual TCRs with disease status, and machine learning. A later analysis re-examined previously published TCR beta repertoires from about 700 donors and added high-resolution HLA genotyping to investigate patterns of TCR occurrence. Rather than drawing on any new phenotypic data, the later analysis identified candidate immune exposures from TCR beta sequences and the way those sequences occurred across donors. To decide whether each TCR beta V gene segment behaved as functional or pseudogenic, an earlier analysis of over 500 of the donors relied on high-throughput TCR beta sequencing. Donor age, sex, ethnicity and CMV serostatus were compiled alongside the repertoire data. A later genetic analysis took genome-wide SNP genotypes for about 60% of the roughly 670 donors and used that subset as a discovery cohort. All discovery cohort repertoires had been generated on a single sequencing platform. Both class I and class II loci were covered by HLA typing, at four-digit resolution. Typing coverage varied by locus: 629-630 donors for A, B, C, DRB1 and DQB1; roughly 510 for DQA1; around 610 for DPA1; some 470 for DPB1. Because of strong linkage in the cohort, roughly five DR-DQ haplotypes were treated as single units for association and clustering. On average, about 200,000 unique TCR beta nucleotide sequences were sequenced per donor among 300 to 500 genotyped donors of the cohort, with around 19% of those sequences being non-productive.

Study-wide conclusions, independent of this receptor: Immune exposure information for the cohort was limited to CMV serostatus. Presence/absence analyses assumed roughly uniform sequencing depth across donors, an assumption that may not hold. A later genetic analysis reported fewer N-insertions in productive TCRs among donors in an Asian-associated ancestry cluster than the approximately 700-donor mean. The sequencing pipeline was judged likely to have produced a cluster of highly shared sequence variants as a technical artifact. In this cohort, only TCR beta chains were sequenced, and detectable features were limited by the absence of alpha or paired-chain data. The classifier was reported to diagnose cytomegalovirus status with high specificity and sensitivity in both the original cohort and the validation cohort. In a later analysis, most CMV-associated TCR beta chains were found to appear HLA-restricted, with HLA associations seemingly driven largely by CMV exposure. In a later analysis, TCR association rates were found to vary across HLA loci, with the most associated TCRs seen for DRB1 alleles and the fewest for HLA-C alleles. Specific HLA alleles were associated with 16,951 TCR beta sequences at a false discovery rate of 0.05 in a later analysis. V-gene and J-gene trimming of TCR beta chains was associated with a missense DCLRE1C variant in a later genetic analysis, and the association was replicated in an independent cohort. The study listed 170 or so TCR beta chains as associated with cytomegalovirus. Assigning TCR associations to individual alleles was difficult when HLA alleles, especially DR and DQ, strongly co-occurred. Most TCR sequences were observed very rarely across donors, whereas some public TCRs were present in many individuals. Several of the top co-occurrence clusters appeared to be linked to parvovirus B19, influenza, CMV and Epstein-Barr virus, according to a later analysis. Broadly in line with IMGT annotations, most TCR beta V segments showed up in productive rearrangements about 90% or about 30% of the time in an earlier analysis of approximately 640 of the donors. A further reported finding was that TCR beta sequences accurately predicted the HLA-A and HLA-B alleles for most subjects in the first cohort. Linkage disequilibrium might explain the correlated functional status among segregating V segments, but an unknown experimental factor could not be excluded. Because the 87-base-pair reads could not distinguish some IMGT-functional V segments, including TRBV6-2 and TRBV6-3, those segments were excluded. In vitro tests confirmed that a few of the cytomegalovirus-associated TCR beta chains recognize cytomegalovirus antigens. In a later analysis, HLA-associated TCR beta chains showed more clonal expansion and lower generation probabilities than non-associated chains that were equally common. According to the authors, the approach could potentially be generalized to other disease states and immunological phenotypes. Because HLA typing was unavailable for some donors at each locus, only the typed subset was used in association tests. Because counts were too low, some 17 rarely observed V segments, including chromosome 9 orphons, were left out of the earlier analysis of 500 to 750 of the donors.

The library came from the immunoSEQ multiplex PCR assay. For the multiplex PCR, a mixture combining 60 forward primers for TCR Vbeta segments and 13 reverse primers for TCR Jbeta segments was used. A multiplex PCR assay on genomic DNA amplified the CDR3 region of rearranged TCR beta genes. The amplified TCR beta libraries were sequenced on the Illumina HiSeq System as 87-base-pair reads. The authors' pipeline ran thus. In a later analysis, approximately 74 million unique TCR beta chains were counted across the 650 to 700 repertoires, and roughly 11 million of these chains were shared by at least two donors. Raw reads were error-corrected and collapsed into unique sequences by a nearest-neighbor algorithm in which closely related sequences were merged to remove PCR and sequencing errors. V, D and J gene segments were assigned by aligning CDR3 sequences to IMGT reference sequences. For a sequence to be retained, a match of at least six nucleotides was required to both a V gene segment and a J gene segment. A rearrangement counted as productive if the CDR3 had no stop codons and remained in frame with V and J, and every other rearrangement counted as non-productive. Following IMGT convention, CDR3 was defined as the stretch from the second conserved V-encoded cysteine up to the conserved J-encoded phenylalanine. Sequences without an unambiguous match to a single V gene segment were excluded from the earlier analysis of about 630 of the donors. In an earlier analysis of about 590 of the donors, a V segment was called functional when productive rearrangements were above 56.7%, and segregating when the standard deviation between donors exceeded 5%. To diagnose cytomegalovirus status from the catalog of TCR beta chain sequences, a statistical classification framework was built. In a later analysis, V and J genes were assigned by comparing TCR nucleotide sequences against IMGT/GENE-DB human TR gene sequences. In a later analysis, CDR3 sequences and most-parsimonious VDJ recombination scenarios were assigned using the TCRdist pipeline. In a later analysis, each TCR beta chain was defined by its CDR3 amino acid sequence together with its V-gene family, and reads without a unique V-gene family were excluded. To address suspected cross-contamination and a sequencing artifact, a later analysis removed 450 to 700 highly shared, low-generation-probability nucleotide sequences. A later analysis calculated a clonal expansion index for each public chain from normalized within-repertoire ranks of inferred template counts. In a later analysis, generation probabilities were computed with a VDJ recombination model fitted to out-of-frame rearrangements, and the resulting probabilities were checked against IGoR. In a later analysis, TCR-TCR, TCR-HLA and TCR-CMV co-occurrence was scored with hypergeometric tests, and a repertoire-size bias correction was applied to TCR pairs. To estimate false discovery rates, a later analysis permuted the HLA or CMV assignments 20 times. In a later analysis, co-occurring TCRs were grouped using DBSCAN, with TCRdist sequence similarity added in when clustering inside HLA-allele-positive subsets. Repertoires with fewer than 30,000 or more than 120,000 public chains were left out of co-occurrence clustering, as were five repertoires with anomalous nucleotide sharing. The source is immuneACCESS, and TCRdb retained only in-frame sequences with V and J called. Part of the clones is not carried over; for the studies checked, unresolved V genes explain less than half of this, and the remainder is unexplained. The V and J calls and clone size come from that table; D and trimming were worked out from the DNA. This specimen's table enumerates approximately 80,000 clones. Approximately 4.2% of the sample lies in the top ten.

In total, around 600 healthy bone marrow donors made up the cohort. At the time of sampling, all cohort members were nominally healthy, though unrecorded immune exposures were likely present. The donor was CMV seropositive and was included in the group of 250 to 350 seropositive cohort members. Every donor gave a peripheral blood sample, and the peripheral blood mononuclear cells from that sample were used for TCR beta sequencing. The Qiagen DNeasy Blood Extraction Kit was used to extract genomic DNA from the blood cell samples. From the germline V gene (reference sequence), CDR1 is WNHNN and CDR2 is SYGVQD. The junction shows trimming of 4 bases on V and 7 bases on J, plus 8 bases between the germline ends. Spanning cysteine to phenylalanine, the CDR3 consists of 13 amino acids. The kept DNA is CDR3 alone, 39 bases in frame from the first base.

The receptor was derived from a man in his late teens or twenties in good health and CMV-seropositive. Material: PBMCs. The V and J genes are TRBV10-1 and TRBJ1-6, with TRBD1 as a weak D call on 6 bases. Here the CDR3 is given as CASSAGQNSPLHF. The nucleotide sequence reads TGCGCCAGCAGTGCAGGACAGAATTCACCCCTCCACTTT.